Below are 8 T cell receptor beta chains sequenced from a single sample in a study of identical twins. From the 5' RACE reads, TCRdb called clonotypes with MiXCR, one entry per CDR3 protein. The sample contains some 900,000 distinct CDR3 sequences, 9% to 15% of which appear only once. These data were also reused for a study on yellow fever vaccine responses in identical twins.

The sample comprised PBMCs. The receptor source for this set is a woman aged 18-35 years in good health.

The chain employs TRBV5-1 and TRBJ2-7, with 10 bases matching TRBD2. The CDR3 loop spans 15 amino acids. Trimming at V came to 2 bases and at J to 2 bases, leaving 4 bases not matched to a gene. Germline V CDR1 and CDR2: SGHRS, YFSETQ. The CDR3 spells CASSLLAGPAYEQYF. CDR3 nucleotide sequence: TGCGCCAGCAGCTTACTAGCGGGGCCTGCCTACGAGCAGTACTTC.

The chain links TRBV29-1 to TRBJ2-1; 9 bases map to TRBD1. V was pared by 3 bases and J by 7 bases, with 13 bases of the junction left unmatched. The CDR3 runs to 16 residues. Germline CDR1 and CDR2: SQVTM and ANQGSEA. CDR3 loop: CSVEGVVRTGENEQFF. In DNA, the CDR3 is TGCAGCGTTGAGGGGGTAGTTAGGACAGGGGAAAATGAGCAGTTCTTC.

This sequence joins TRBV20-1 and TRBJ2-7; possibly TRBD1 for D (5 bases). V lost 2 bases to trimming and J lost 1 base, with 9 bases between them. The CDR3 length is 13 residues. The germline V gene has CDR1 DFQATT and CDR2 SNEGSKA (reference sequence). DNA for the CDR3: TGCAGTGCTAGAATAGACAGTTCCTACGAGCAGTACGTC. The encoded protein is CSARIDSSYEQYV.

This clonotype has a count of ten or more. This chain links TRBV12-3 or TRBV12-4 with TRBJ2-5, with TRBD2 matching over 10 bases. CDR3 length: 15 amino acids. V was clipped by 7 bases and J by 9 bases; unmatched bases: 14. The CDR3 here is CASTFSGGRKWAQYF. CDR3 sequence (DNA): TGTGCCAGCACCTTTAGCGGGGGGAGGAAATGGGCCCAGTACTTC.

This clonotype was recorded a few times. The chain employs TRBV15 and TRBJ1-4; D unresolved. Germline CDR1 reads LNHNV; CDR2 reads YYDKDF (reference sequence). The CDR3 covers 15 residues. V was cut by 2 bases and J by 8 bases, with 15 bases left in between. The CDR3 is CATSRNGLGREKLFF. DNA for the CDR3: TGTGCCACCAGCAGAAACGGGCTGGGGAGGGAAAAACTGTTTTTT.

This clonotype has a count of ten or more. V and J are TRBV15 and TRBJ2-1; D is unresolved. Between the trimmed V and J ends, which lost 6 bases and 7 bases, there was a span of 13 bases. Germline V gene sequence: CDR1 LNHNV, CDR2 YYDKDF (reference sequence). The CDR3 extends over 13 amino acids. In DNA form, the CDR3 reads TGTGCCACCAGGAAGATACCTGGTAATGAGCAGTTCTTC. Amino acid sequence: CATRKIPGNEQFF.

This sequence joins TRBV7-2 and TRBJ2-5; D may match TRBD1 or TRBD2 (5 bases each). V was cut by 11 bases and J by 5 bases, with 18 bases left in between. Germline lookup yields CDR1 SGHTA and CDR2 FQGNSA. CDR3 size: 13 residues. The CDR3 DNA reads TGTGCCTCGGGGCAGGGTCGATCGGAGACCCAGTACTTC. It is translated as CASGQGRSETQYF.

This clonotype has a count of ten or more. The V gene is TRBV29-1, the J gene TRBJ2-7; D perhaps matches TRBD1 (6 bases). There are 12 residues in the CDR3. CDR1 is SQVTM and CDR2 is ANQGSEA in the germline V gene. The ends were cut back, 6 bases at V and 4 bases at J, with 13 bases in the middle. The CDR3 spells CSVLKQGYEQYF. Written as DNA, the CDR3 is TGCAGCGTCCTGAAACAGGGTTACGAGCAGTACTTC.